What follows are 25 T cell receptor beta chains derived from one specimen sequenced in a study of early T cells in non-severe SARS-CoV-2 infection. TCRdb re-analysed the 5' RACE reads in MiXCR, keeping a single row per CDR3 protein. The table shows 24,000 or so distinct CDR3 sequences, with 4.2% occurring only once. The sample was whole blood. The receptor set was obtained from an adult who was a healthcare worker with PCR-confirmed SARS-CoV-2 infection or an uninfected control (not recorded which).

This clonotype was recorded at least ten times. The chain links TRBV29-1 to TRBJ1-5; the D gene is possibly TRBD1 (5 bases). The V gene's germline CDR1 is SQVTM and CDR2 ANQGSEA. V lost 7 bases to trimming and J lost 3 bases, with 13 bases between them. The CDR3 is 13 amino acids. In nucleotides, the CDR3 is TGCAGCGCGCGGGGGGGGATCAATCAGCCCCAGCATTTT. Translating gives CSARGGINQPQHF.

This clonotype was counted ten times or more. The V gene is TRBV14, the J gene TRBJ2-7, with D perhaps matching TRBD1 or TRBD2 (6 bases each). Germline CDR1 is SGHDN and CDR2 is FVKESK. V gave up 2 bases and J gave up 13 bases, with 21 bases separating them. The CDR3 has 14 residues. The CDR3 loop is CASSQNRVQAGYYF. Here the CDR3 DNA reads TGTGCCAGCAGCCAAAACAGGGTCCAGGCGGGGTATTACTTC.

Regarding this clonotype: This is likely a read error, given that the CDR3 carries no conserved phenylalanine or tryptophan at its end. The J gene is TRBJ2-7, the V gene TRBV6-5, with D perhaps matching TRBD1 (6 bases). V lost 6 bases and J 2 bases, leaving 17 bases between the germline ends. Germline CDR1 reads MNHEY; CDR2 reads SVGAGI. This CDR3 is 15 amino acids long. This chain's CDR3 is CASRNTGFGAYEQYL. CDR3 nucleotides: TGTGCCAGCAGGAACACAGGGTTTGGGGCCTACGAGCAGTACCTC.

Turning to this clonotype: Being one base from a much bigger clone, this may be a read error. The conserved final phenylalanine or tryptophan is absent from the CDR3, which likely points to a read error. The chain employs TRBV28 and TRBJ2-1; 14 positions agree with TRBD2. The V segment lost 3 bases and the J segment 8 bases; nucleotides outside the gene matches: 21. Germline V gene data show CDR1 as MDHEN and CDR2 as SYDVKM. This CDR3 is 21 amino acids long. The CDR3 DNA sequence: TGTGCCAGCAGTTTCGGGCGGATATCCCGGACTAGCGGGAGGTGGGAGGATGAGCAGTTCTCC. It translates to CASSFGRISRTSGRWEDEQFS.

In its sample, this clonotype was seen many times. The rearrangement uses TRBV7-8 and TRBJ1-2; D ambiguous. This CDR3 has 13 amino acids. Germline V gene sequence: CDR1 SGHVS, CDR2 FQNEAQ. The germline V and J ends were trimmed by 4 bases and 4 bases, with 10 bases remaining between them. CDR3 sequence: CASSYGPFYGYTF. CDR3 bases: TGTGCCAGCAGCTACGGACCGTTCTATGGCTACACCTTC.

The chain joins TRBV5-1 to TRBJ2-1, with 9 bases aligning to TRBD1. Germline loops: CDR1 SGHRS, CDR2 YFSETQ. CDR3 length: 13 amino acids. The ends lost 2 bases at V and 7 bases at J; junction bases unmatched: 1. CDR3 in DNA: TGCGCCAGCAGCTTACAGGGGGCTAATGAGCAGTTCTTC. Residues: CASSLQGANEQFF.

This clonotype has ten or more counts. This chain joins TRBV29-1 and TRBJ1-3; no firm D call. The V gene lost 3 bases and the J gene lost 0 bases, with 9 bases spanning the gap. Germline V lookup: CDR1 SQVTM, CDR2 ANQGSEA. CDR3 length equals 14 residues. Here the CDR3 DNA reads TGCAGCGTTGATGGACTCCTCTCTGGAAACACCATATATTTT. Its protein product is CSVDGLLSGNTIYF.

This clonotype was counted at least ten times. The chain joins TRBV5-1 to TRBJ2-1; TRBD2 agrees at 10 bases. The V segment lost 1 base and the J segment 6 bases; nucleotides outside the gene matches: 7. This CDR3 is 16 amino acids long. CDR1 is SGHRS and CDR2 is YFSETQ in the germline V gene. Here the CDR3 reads CASSLPLAGAGNEQFF. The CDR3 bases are TGCGCCAGCAGCTTGCCTCTAGCGGGAGCGGGCAATGAGCAGTTCTTC.

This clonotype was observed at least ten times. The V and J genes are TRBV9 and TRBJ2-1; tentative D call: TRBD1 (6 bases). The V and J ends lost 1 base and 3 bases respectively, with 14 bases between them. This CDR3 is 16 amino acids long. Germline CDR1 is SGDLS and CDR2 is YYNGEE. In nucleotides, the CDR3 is TGTGCCAGCAGCGTAAAGCGGCAGGGACACTACAATGAGCAGTTCTTC. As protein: CASSVKRQGHYNEQFF. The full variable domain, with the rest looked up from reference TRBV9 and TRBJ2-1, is DSGVTQTPKHLITATGQRVTLRCSPRSGDLSVYWYQQSLDQGLQFLIQYYNGEERAKGNILERFSAQQFPDLHSELNLSSLELGDSALYFCASSVKRQGHYNEQFFGPGTRLTVL.

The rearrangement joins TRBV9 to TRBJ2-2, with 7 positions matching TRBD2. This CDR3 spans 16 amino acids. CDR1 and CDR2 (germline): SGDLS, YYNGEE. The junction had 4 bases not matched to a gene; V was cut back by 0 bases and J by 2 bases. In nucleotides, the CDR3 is TGTGCCAGCAGCGTAGGAGTAGCGGGTAACACCGGGGAGCTGTTTTTT. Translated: CASSVGVAGNTGELFF.

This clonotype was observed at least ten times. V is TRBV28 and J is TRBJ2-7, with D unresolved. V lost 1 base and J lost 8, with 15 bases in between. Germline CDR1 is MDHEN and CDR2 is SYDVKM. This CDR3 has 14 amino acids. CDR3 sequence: CASSLLPPLGKQYF. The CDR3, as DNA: TGTGCCAGCAGTTTATTGCCGCCCCTAGGGAAGCAGTACTTC.

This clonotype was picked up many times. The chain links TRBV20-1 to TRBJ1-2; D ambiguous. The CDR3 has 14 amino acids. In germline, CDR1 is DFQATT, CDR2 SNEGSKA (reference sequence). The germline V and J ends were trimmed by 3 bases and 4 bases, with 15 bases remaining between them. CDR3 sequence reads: CSASLLGSGYGYTF. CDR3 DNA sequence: TGCAGTGCTAGCCTGTTAGGTTCTGGCTATGGCTACACCTTC.

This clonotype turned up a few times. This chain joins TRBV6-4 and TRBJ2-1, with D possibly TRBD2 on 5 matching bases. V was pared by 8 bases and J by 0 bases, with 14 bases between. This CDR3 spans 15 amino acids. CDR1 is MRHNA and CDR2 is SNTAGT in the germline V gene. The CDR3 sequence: CASAYGDSSYNEQFF. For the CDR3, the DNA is TGTGCCAGCGCCTACGGGGATAGCTCCTACAATGAGCAGTTCTTC.

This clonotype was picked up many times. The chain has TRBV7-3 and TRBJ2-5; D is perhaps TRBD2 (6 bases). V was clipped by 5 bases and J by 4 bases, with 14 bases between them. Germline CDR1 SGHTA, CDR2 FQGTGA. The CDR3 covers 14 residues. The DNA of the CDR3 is TGTGCCAGCAGCCCCCGGGAGCATCTAGAGACCCAGTACTTC. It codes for CASSPREHLETQYF.

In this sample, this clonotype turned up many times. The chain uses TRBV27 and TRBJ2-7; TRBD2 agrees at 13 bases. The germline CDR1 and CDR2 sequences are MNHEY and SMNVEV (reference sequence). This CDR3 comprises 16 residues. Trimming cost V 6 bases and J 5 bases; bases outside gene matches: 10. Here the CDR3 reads CASSKTSGRSFHEQYF. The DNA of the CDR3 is TGTGCCAGCAGCAAGACTAGCGGGAGGAGTTTCCACGAGCAGTACTTC.

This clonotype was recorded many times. CDR3 loop: CAWRGQTGELFF. The CDR3 nucleotides are TGTGCCTGGAGAGGACAGACCGGGGAGCTGTTTTTT. The chain carries TRBV30 and TRBJ2-2, with D tentatively TRBD1 (6 bases). CDR3 length equals 12 residues. V shed 3 bases and J shed 5 bases, with 7 bases lying between them. The germline V gene encodes CDR1 GTSNPN and CDR2 SVGIG (reference sequence).

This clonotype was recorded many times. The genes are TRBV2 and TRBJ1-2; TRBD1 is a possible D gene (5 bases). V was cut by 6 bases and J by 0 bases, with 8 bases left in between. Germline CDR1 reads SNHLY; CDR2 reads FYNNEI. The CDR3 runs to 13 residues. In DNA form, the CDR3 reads TGTGCCAGCAGAACGACAGCTAACTATGGCTACACCTTC. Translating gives CASRTTANYGYTF.

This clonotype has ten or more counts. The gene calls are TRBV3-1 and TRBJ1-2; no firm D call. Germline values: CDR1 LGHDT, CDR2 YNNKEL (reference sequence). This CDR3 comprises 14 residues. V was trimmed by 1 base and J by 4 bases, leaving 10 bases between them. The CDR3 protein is CASSQGLSLYGYTF. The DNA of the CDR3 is TGTGCCAGCAGCCAAGGTTTGTCCCTCTATGGCTACACCTTC.

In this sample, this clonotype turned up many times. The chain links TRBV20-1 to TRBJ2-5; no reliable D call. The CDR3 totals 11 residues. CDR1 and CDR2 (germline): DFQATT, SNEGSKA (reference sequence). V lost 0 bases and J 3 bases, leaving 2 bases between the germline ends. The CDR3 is CSARDKETQYF. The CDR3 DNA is TGCAGTGCTAGAGACAAAGAGACCCAGTACTTC.

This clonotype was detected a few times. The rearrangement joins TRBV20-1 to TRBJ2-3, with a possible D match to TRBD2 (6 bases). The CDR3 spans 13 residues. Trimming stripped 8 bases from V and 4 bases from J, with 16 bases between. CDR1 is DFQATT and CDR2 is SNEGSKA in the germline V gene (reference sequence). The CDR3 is CSLGDGRADTQYF. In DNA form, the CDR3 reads TGCAGTTTGGGGGACGGGAGAGCAGATACGCAGTATTTT.

The CDR3 here is CASSLGGVSTSEQFF. CDR3 DNA: TGTGCCAGCAGCTTAGGAGGTGTCTCGACCTCGGAGCAGTTCTTC. The rearrangement joins TRBV7-9 to TRBJ2-1; D is undetermined. Germline assignment: CDR1 SEHNR and CDR2 FQNEAQ (reference sequence). The CDR3 is made up of 15 amino acids. The V gene lost 1 base and the J gene lost 10 bases, with 17 bases spanning the gap.

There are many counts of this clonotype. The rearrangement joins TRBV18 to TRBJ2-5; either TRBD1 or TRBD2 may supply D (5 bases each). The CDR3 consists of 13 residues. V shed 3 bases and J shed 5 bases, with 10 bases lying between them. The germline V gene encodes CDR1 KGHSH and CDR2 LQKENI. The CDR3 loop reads CASSPGADETQYF. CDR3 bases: TGTGCCAGCTCACCCGGGGCGGATGAGACCCAGTACTTC.

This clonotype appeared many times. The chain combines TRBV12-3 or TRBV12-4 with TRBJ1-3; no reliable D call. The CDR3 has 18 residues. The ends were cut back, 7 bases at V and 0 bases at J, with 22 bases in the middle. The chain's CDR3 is CASTLLYGRRDSGNTIYF. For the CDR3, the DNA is TGTGCCAGCACCCTACTCTACGGCCGACGAGACTCTGGAAACACCATATATTTT.

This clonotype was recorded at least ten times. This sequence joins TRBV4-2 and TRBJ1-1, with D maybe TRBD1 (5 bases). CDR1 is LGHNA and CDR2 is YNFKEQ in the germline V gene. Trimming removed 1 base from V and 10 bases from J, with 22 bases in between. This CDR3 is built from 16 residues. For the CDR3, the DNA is TGTGCCAGCAGCCAAGGGATCTGGGACGTCCGCCAAGGAGCTTTCTTT. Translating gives CASSQGIWDVRQGAFF.

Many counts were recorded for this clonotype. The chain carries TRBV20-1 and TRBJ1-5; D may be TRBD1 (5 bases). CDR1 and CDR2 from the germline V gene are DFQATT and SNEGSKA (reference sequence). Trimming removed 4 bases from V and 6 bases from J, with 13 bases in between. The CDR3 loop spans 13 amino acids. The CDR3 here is CSATDTTAQPQHF. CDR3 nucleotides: TGCAGTGCTACGGACACTACGGCTCAGCCCCAGCATTTT.